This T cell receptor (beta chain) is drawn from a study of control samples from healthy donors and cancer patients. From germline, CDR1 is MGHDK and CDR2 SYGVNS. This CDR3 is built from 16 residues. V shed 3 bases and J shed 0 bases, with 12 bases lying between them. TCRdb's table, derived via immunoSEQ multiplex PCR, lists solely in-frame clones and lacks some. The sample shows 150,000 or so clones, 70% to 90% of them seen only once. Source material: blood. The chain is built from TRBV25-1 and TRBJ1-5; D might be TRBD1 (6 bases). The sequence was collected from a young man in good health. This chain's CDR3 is CASSDNSQGSNQPQHF. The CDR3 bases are TGTGCCAGCAGTGATAATTCACAGGGTAGCAATCAGCCCCAGCATTTT.